This TCR beta chain is from a study of cytomegalovirus exposure and HLA in healthy donors. Regarding donors, all were healthy bone marrow donors. Comment on this clone: Its antigen is unknown.

PCR was performed using 60 Vbeta and 13 Jbeta primers. Profiling relied on immunoSEQ multiplex PCR, and the TCRdb table lists in-frame clones only, not all of them. The table records 85,000 to 130,000 clones, approximately 80% of them present only once. General study points: A few of the chains that were CMV-associated were confirmed in vitro to be specific for CMV antigens. The classifier was said to identify cytomegalovirus status with high specificity and sensitivity. Earlier analysis yielded a pattern in which most TCR beta V segments were productive about 87% or about 30% of the time.

The clonotype comes from a man in his 60s in good health and CMV-seronegative. Sequencing was carried out using PBMCs.

CDR3 protein: CASSQGLTVSYEQYF. In DNA form, the CDR3 reads TGTGCCAGCAGCCAAGGACTGACTGTCTCCTACGAGCAGTACTTC. The chain links TRBV4-2 to TRBJ2-7, with D unresolved. Trimming removed 1 base at V and 0 bases at J, with 10 bases between. The germline V gene encodes CDR1 LGHNA and CDR2 YNFKEQ. The CDR3 covers 15 residues.